A selection of T cell receptor beta chains follows, all from one sample in a study of CD8 T cells in ankylosing spondylitis. Via MiXCR, TCRdb re-called the 5' RACE reads, giving one row per CDR3 protein. Of roughly 130,000 distinct CDR3 sequences in the sample, about 6.5% were seen once. The sample was blood, either unsorted or a sorted T cell fraction (not recorded which). These receptors were taken from a male donor with ankylosing spondylitis or in good health (not recorded which). CDR3s include the opening cysteine and the closing phenylalanine or tryptophan. D genes are given only for firm matches. Clone size appears in some rows only: once, few, many, or a class for an expanded clone.

size: many; D: TRBD2; J: TRBJ2-4; V: TRBV3-1; DNA: TGTGCCAGCAGCCAGGGAGGGATTATCATTCAGTACTTC; CDR3: CASSQGGIIIQYF
size: many; D: .; J: TRBJ1-1; V: TRBV29-1; DNA: TGCAGCGGTGGGGGCCGTGGGAACACTGAAGCTTTCTTT; CDR3: CSGGGRGNTEAFF
size: many; D: .; J: TRBJ2-5; V: TRBV7-3; DNA: TGTGCCAGCAGCTTAACGGGTAGAGGGGAGACCCAGTACTTC; CDR3: CASSLTGRGETQYF
size: many; D: .; J: TRBJ1-2; V: TRBV18; DNA: TGTGCCAGCTCACCAGGGGTCGGCTACACCTTC; CDR3: CASSPGVGYTF
size: many; D: .; J: TRBJ1-5; V: TRBV5-1; DNA: TGCGCCAGCAGCTTATCAGGGGTGGATCAGCCCCAGCATTTT; CDR3: CASSLSGVDQPQHF
size: many; D: TRBD2; J: TRBJ2-1; V: TRBV19; DNA: TGTGCCAGTAGTATGGGCCAGCGGGGGGGCCGAGTCGATGAGCAGTTCTTC; CDR3: CASSMGQRGGRVDEQFF
size: many; D: .; J: TRBJ2-2; V: TRBV29-1; DNA: TGCAGCGTTGTGGGGGCCAGCGCCGGGGAGCTGTTTTTT; CDR3: CSVVGASAGELFF
size: many; D: TRBD2; J: TRBJ2-7; V: TRBV7-8; DNA: TGTGCCAGCAGCTTAGATACTAGCGGGTACTACGAGCAGTACTTC; CDR3: CASSLDTSGYYEQYF
size: many; D: .; J: TRBJ1-6; V: TRBV20-1; DNA: TGCAGTGCTAGCGTCCTGGACGATAATTCACCCCTCCACTTT; CDR3: CSASVLDDNSPLHF
size: many; D: .; J: TRBJ2-5; V: TRBV20-1; DNA: TGCAGTGCTGGCCCCTTGAGACTAGAAGAGACCCAGTACTTC; CDR3: CSAGPLRLEETQYF
size: .; D: TRBD2; J: TRBJ2-2; V: TRBV7-2; DNA: TGTGCCAGCAGCTTACCGCAAACTAGCGCTAAGAACACCGGGGAGCTGTTTTTT; CDR3: CASSLPQTSAKNTGELFF
size: many; D: .; J: TRBJ2-3; V: TRBV5-1; DNA: TGCGCCAGCAGCTTGGGTACGGCCTCTAGCACAGATACGCAGTATTTT; CDR3: CASSLGTASSTDTQYF
size: many; D: TRBD2; J: TRBJ2-2; V: TRBV12-3/TRBV12-4; DNA: TGTGCCACCCCGGGGGGGGAAGGCACCGGGGAGCTGTTTTTT; CDR3: CATPGGEGTGELFF
size: many; D: .; J: TRBJ1-6; V: TRBV18; DNA: TGTGCCAGCTCACCCCAGGGTTCTTTCAGCTCCTATAATTCACCCCTCCACTTT; CDR3: CASSPQGSFSSYNSPLHF
size: many; D: TRBD1; J: TRBJ1-1; V: TRBV29-1; DNA: TGCAGCGCGGGACAGGGGACGGACACTGAAGCTTTCTTT; CDR3: CSAGQGTDTEAFF
size: few; D: TRBD1; J: TRBJ1-1; V: TRBV20-1; DNA: TGCAGTGCTAGAGGGGGGACAGTTGGTCCCACTGAAGCTTTCTTT; CDR3: CSARGGTVGPTEAFF
size: many; D: .; J: TRBJ2-2; V: TRBV12-3/TRBV12-4; DNA: TGTGCCAGCAGCTACCAGGGTCTTCTCACCGGGGAGCTGTTTTTT; CDR3: CASSYQGLLTGELFF
size: many; D: .; J: TRBJ2-1; V: TRBV5-1; DNA: TGCGCCAGCAGCTTGGCGGCAGGGGTCGAGCACAATGAGCAGTTCTTC; CDR3: CASSLAAGVEHNEQFF
size: many; D: .; J: TRBJ1-6; V: TRBV20-1; DNA: TGCAGTGCTAGAGGGCGGGGCAGGGATAATTCACCCCTCCACTTT; CDR3: CSARGRGRDNSPLHF
size: many; D: .; J: TRBJ2-7; V: TRBV5-1; DNA: TGCGCCAGCAGCTTGGGGGTGCTAGCCTACGAGCAGTACTTC; CDR3: CASSLGVLAYEQYF
size: .; D: TRBD1; J: TRBJ1-1; V: TRBV5-5; DNA: TGTGCCAGCAGCCCGACCGCAGGGGGTAACACTGAAGCTTTCTTT; CDR3: CASSPTAGGNTEAFF
size: many; D: .; J: TRBJ2-5; V: TRBV20-1; DNA: TGCAGTGGTACTAGGATAGGTGGGCAAGAGACCCAGTACTTC; CDR3: CSGTRIGGQETQYF
size: many; D: TRBD2; J: TRBJ2-7; V: TRBV7-9; DNA: TGTGCCAGCAGCTTCCTACTACTTAGGGAGGGCGAGCAGTACTTC; CDR3: CASSFLLLREGEQYF
size: many; D: .; J: TRBJ1-1; V: TRBV20-1; DNA: TGCAGTGCTACCCAGGGATTAGGGAACACTGAAGCTTTCTTT; CDR3: CSATQGLGNTEAFF
size: many; D: .; J: TRBJ2-1; V: TRBV20-1; DNA: TGCAGTGCTAGGGCCCCCCGGGACGCCAAAAGCTCCTACAATGAGCAGTTCTTC; CDR3: CSARAPRDAKSSYNEQFF
size: few; D: TRBD1; J: TRBJ1-1; V: TRBV5-1; DNA: TGCGCCAGCAGCATAGGGACAGGGGCTGAAGCTTTCTTT; CDR3: CASSIGTGAEAFF
size: many; D: .; J: TRBJ1-1; V: TRBV2; DNA: TGTGCCAGCCTGGGGAGCCTAAACACTGAAGCTTTCTTT; CDR3: CASLGSLNTEAFF
size: many; D: .; J: TRBJ2-7; V: TRBV7-2; DNA: TGTGCCAGCAGTCGAAGGGGGCTAGCGGACGAGCAGTACTTC; CDR3: CASSRRGLADEQYF
size: many; D: .; J: TRBJ2-5; V: TRBV5-1; DNA: TGCGCCAGCAGCGGGGGAAACTCGGGGGTCCAAGAGACCCAGTACTTC; CDR3: CASSGGNSGVQETQYF
size: many; D: .; J: TRBJ1-4; V: TRBV7-2; DNA: TGTGCCAGCAGCCCACGGGGGGGTCGGAGAAAACTGTTTTTT; CDR3: CASSPRGGRRKLFF
size: many; D: TRBD2; J: TRBJ2-3; V: TRBV7-8; DNA: TGTGCCAGCAGCCCCCGGACTAGCGGGAGGGCCGGAGATACGCAGTATTTT; CDR3: CASSPRTSGRAGDTQYF
size: few; D: TRBD1; J: TRBJ2-1; V: TRBV5-6; DNA: TGTGCCAGCAGCTTGGGTGGGACAGGGGGCATTGGGTACAATGAGCAGTTCTTC; CDR3: CASSLGGTGGIGYNEQFF
size: many; D: TRBD2; J: TRBJ2-5; V: TRBV9; DNA: TGTGCCAGCAGCGCGGGACTAGCGGAAGAGACCCAGTACTTC; CDR3: CASSAGLAEETQYF
size: many; D: .; J: TRBJ2-4; V: TRBV14; DNA: TGTGCCAGCAGCCAAGACTCTTTAGCCAAAAACATTCAGTACTTC; CDR3: CASSQDSLAKNIQYF
size: many; D: .; J: TRBJ2-2; V: TRBV20-1; DNA: TGCAGTGCTAGAGAGCGTCCAGACGGGGAGCTGTTTTTT; CDR3: CSARERPDGELFF
size: many; D: .; J: TRBJ2-2; V: TRBV6-5; DNA: TGTGCCAGCAGTTACCCTAGTATCGCGAACACCGGGGAGCTGTTTTTT; CDR3: CASSYPSIANTGELFF
size: .; D: TRBD2; J: TRBJ2-7; V: TRBV5-1; DNA: TGCGCCAGCAGCCATAGCGGGAGAAATTCCTACGAGCAGTACTTC; CDR3: CASSHSGRNSYEQYF
size: many; D: .; J: TRBJ2-2; V: TRBV2; DNA: TGTGCCAGCGATGGACAAGGGGGATCCGGCGGGGAGCTGTTTTTT; CDR3: CASDGQGGSGGELFF
size: many; D: TRBD2; J: TRBJ2-7; V: TRBV18; DNA: TGTGCCAGCTCACCCCCCGGGACTAGCTACGAGCAGTACTTC; CDR3: CASSPPGTSYEQYF
size: many; D: .; J: TRBJ2-7; V: TRBV14; DNA: TGTGCCAGCAGCCAAGCCCCCCGGGAGAGGACCTACGAGCAGTACTTC; CDR3: CASSQAPRERTYEQYF
size: .; D: .; J: TRBJ1-1; V: TRBV18; DNA: TGTGCCAGCTCACAGGTGGGCACTGAAGCTTTCTTT; CDR3: CASSQVGTEAFF
size: many; D: TRBD1; J: TRBJ2-7; V: TRBV10-2; DNA: TGCGCCAGCAGGACAGGGGGCCAGAACGAGCAGTACTTC; CDR3: CASRTGGQNEQYF
size: many; D: TRBD1; J: TRBJ2-7; V: TRBV7-2; DNA: TGTGCCAGCAGCTTATACAGGGGGCAATACGAGCAGTACTTC; CDR3: CASSLYRGQYEQYF
size: many; D: .; J: TRBJ1-4; V: TRBV7-9; DNA: TGTGCCAGCAGCTTAGTCCTTAATGAAAAACTGTTTTTT; CDR3: CASSLVLNEKLFF
size: many; D: TRBD1; J: TRBJ2-7; V: TRBV20-1; DNA: TGCAGTGCTCGGATCTCAATTAGACAGGGAAATCCCTACGAGCAGTACTTC; CDR3: CSARISIRQGNPYEQYF
size: many; D: TRBD1; J: TRBJ2-5; V: TRBV5-1; DNA: TGCGCCAGCAGCCCTTTCACAGGGGAAGAGACCCAGTACTTC; CDR3: CASSPFTGEETQYF
size: many; D: .; J: TRBJ2-5; V: TRBV20-1; DNA: TGCAGTGCTAGGTTCGGAGGACAAGAGACCCAGTACTTC; CDR3: CSARFGGQETQYF